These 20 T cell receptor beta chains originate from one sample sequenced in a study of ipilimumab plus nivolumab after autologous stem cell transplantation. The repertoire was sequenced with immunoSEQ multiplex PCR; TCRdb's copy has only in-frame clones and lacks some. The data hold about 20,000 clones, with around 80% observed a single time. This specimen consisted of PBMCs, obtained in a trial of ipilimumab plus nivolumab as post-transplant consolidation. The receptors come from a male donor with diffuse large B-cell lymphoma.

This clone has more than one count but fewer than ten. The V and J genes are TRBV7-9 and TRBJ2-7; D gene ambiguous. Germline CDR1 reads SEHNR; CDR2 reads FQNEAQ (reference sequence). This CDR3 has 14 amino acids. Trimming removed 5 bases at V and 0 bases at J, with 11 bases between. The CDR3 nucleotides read TGTGCCAGCAGCCCCAAGCAGAGCTCCTACGAGCAGTACTTC. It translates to CASSPKQSSYEQYF.

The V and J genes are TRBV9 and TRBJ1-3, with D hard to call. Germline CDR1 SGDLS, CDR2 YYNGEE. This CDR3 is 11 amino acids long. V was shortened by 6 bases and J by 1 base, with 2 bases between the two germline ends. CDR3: CASTSGNTIYF. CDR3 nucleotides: TGTGCCAGCACGTCTGGAAACACCATATATTTT.

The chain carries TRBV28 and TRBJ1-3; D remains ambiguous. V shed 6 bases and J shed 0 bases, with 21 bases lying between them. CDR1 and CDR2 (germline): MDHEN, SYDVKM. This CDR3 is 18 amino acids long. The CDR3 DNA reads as TGTGCCAGCAGCCCCCTGATGTGGACGACGAGCTCTGGAAACACCATATATTTT. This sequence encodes CASSPLMWTTSSGNTIYF. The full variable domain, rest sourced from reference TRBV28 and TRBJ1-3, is DVKVTQSSRYLVKRTGEKVFLECVQDMDHENMFWYRQDPGLGLRLIYFSYDVKMKEKGDIPEGYSVSREKKERFSLILESASTNQTSMYLCASSPLMWTTSSGNTIYFGEGSWLTVV.

The CDR3 DNA sequence: TGTGCCTGGAGTGTCAGTAAAGAGACCCAGTACTTC. Encoded protein: CAWSVSKETQYF. The chain couples TRBV30 to TRBJ2-5; D is ambiguous. CDR1 and CDR2 from the germline V gene are GTSNPN and SVGIG (reference sequence). CDR3 length: 12 amino acids. V lost 0 bases, J lost 3 bases, and 5 bases lay in between.

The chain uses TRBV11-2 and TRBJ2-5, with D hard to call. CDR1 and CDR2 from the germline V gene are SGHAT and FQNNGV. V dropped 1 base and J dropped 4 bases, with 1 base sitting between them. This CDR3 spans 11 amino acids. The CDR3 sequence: CASSLGETQYF. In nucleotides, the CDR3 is TGTGCCAGCAGCTTAGGAGAGACCCAGTACTTC. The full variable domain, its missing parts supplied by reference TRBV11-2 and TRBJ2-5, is EAGVAQSPRYKIIEKRQSVAFWCNPISGHATLYWYQQILGQGPKLLIQFQNNGVVDDSQLPKDRFSAERLKGVDSTLKIQPAKLEDSAVYLCASSLGETQYFGPGTRLLVL.

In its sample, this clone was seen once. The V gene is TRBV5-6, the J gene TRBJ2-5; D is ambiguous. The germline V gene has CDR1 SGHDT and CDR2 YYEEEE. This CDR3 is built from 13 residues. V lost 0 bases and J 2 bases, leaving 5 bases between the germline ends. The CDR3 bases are TGTGCCAGCAGCTTGGTAGGACAAGAGACCCAGTACTTC. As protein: CASSLVGQETQYF.

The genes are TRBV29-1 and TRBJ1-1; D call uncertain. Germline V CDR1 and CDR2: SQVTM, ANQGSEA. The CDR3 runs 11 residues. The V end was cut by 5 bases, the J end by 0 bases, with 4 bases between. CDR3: CSVPVNTEAFF. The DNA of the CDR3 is TGCAGCGTTCCCGTGAACACTGAAGCTTTCTTT.

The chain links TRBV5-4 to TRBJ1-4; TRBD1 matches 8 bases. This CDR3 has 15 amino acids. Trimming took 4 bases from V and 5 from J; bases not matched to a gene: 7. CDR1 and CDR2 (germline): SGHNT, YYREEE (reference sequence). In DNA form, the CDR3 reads TGTGCCAGCAGCCCCGCCGGGACAGGAAATGAAAAACTGTTTTTT. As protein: CASSPAGTGNEKLFF. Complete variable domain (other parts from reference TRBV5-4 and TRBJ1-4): ETGVTQSPTHLIKTRGQQVTLRCSSQSGHNTVSWYQQALGQGPQFIFQYYREEENGRGNFPPRFSGLQFPNYSSELNVNALELDDSALYLCASSPAGTGNEKLFFGSGTQLSVL.

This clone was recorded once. The CDR3 coding sequence is TGTGCCACCTCCGGGGGGGCAGTTAATGAAAAACTGTTTTTT. Amino acids: CATSGGAVNEKLFF. This chain uses TRBV19 with TRBJ1-4; perhaps TRBD1 as D (6 bases). The CDR3 loop spans 14 amino acids. V lost 10 bases and J 4 bases, leaving 16 bases between the germline ends. Germline values: CDR1 LNHDA, CDR2 SQIVND (reference sequence). The full variable domain, with the rest looked up from reference TRBV19 and TRBJ1-4, is DGGITQSPKYLFRKEGQNVTLSCEQNLNHDAMYWYRQDPGQGLRLIYYSQIVNDFQKGDIAEGYSVSREKKESFPLTVTSAQKNPTAFYLCATSGGAVNEKLFFGSGTQLSVL.

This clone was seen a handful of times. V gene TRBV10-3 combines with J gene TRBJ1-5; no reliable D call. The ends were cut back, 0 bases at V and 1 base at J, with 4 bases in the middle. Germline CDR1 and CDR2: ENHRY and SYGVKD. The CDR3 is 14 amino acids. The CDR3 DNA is TGTGCCATCAGTGAGTCGGGCAGCAATCAGCCCCAGCATTTT. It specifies CAISESGSNQPQHF.

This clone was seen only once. The CDR3 spells CASSGSGGANEKLFF. The CDR3, as DNA: TGCGCCAGCTCTGGATCAGGGGGAGCTAATGAAAAACTGTTTTTT. The chain has TRBV5-1 and TRBJ1-4, with 7 bases aligning to TRBD1. CDR3 length: 15 residues. V lost 7 bases to trimming and J lost 3 bases; unmatched junction nucleotides: 9. CDR1 is SGHRS, CDR2 YFSETQ, per germline. Full variable domain (missing parts from reference TRBV5-1 and TRBJ1-4): KAGVTQTPRYLIKTRGQQVTLSCSPISGHRSVSWYQQTPGQGLQFLFEYFSETQRNKGNFPGRFSGRQFSNSRSEMNVSTLELGDSALYLCASSGSGGANEKLFFGSGTQLSVL.

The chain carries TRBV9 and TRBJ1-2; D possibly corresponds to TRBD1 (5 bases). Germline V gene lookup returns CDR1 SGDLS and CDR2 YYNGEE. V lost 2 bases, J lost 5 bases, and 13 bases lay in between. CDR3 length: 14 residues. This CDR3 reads CASSVSGTPYGYTF. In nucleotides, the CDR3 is TGTGCCAGCAGCGTGTCCGGGACCCCGTATGGCTACACCTTC.

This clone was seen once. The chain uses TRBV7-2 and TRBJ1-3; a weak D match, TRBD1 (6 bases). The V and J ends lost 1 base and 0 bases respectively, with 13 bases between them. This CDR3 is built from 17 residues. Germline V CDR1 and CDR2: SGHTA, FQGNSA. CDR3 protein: CASSLGEGGISGNTIYF. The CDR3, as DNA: TGTGCCAGCAGCTTAGGGGAGGGGGGCATCTCTGGAAACACCATATATTTT. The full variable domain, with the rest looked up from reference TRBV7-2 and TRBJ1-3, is GAGVSQSPSNKVTEKGKDVELRCDPISGHTALYWYRQSLGQGLEFLIYFQGNSAPDKSGLPSDRFSAERTGGSVSTLTIQRTQQEDSAVYLCASSLGEGGISGNTIYFGEGSWLTVV.

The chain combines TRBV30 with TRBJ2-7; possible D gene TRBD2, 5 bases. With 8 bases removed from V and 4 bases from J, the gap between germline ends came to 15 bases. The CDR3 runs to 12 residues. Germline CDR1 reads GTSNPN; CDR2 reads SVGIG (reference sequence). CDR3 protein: CALSGIRYEQYF. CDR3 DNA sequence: TGTGCCCTGTCGGGGATTCGGTACGAGCAGTACTTC.

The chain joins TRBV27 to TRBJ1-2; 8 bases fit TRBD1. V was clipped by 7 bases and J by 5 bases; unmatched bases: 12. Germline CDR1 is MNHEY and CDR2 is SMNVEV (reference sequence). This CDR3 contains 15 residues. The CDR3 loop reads CASTPGGAGGYGYTF. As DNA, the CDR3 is TGTGCCAGCACCCCAGGGGGCGCGGGAGGATATGGCTACACCTTC.

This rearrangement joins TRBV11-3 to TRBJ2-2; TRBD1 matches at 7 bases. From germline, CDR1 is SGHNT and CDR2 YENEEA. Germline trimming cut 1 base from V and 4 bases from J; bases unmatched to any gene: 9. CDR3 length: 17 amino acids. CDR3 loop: CASSLVSNTGATGELFF. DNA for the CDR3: TGTGCCAGCAGCTTAGTCTCAAACACAGGGGCCACCGGGGAGCTGTTTTTT.

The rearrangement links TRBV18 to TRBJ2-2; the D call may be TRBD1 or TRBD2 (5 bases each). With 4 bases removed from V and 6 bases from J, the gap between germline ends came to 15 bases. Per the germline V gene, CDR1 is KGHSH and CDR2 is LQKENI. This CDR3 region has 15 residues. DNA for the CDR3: TGTGCCAGCTCACGGACGGGGCCTGAGTCCGGGGAGCTGTTTTTT. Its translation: CASSRTGPESGELFF.

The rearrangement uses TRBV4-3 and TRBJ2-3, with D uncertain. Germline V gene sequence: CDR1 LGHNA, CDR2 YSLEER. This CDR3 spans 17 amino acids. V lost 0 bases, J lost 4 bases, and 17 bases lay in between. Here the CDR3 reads CASSQESAALTSDTQYF. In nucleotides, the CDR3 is TGCGCCAGCAGCCAAGAAAGCGCAGCCCTTACCTCAGATACGCAGTATTTT.

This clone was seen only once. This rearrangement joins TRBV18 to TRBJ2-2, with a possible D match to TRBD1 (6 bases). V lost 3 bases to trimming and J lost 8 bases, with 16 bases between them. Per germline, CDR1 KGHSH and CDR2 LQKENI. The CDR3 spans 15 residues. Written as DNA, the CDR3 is TGTGCCAGCTCACCCCGAGGAACTACAGGGGGGGAGCTGTTTTTT. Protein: CASSPRGTTGGELFF.

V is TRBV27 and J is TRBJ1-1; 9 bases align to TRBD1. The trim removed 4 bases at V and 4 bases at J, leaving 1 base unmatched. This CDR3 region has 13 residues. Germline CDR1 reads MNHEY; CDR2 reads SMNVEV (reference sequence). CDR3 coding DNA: TGTGCCAGCAGTTCGACAGGGGGCACTGAAGCTTTCTTT. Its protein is CASSSTGGTEAFF.